The TCR beta chain under discussion was sequenced for a study of response to subunit inactivated influenza vaccine. Notes on the study in general: Authors suggested that a seasonal influenza vaccination recruits few new T cells each time.

Trimming removed 8 bases from V and 1 base from J; junction bases left unmatched: 8. Germline V gene lookup returns CDR1 KGHSH and CDR2 LQKENI. This CDR3 is 14 amino acids long. TCRdb itself ran the RT-PCR reads through MiXCR, one entry per CDR3 protein. The profile shows some 600,000 distinct CDR3 sequences, roughly 15% of them singletons. This clonotype has more than one count but fewer than ten. The antigen is undetermined. This TCR derives from a man aged 50-60 years who received an inactivated influenza vaccine. The material was PBMCs from blood, obtained 14 to 15 days before vaccination. V is TRBV18 and J is TRBJ2-7; 7 bases align to TRBD1. CDR3 DNA: TGTGCCAGCGCCCGGGACAGCGCTTCCTACGAGCAGTACTTC. It is translated as CASARDSASYEQYF.